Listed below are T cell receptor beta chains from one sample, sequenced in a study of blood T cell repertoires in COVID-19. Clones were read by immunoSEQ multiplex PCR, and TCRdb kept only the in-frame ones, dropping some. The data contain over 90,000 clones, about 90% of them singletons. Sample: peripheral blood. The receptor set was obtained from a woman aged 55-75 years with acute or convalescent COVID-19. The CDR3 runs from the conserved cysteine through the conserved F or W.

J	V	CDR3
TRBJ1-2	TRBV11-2	CASSSPTGIGYTF
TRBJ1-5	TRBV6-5	CASSSPPFSGPQHF
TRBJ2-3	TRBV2	CASRWAQGRLTDTQYF
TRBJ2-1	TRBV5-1	CASSSPGLAGANEQFF
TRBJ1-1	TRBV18	CASSTLGGSDEAFF
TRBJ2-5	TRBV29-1	CSVLGQGQETQYF
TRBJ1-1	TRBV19	CASTRQVMNTEAFF
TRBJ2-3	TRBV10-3	CAISESVAVYTDTQYF
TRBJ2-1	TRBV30	CALRLAKSSYNEQFF
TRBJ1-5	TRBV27	CASKRDSNQPQHF
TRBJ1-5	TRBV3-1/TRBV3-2	CASSQDLLQPQHF
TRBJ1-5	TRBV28	CASLGLPEGGTRQPQHF
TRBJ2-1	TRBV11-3	CASSFGIAGGREQFF
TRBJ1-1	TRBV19	CATEGVTSFAAFF
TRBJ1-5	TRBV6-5	CASTTLRGFNQPQHF
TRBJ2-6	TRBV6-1	CASSEGVGKPGANVLTF
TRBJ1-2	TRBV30	CAWSGAFQGRTNYGYTF
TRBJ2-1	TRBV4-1	CASSRGVPGLAGGTYNEQFF
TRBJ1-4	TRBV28	CASSLGGSGEKLFF
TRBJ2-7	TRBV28	CASSSPGQGLHEQYF
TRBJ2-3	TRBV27	CASTKRGVDTQYF
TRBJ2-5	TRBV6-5	CASQDRRLETQYF
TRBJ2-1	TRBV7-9	CASSLPHLPGNEQFF
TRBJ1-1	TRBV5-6	CASSLSGGTEAFF
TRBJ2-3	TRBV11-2	CASSLGADTDTQYF
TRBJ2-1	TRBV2	CASSEDRPVGEQFF
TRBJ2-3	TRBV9	CASSGGPGQSTDTQYF
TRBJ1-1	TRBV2	CASSSGTGNTEAFF
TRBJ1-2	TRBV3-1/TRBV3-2	CASSQARGGYYGYTF
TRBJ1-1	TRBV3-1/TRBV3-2	CASSPLGAGDTEAFF
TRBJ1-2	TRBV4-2	CATRGIYGYTF
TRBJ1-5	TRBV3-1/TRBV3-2	CASSQAGTGGSQPQHF
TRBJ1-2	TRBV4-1	CASSDPFKTGQAEVGYTF
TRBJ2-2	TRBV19	CASSMGLYNTGELFF
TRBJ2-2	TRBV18	CASSPRVVGAGELFF
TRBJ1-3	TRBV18	CASSPRTGSGSGNTIYF
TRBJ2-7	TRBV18	CASSPKDRSYEQYF
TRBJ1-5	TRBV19	CASSRQGTHQPQHF
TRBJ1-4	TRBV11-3	CASSPDRGREKLFF
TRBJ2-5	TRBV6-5	CASKRQGAHQETQYF
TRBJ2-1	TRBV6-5	CASRLAGGRDEQFF
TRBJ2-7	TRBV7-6	CASSLGVGRTGNEQYF